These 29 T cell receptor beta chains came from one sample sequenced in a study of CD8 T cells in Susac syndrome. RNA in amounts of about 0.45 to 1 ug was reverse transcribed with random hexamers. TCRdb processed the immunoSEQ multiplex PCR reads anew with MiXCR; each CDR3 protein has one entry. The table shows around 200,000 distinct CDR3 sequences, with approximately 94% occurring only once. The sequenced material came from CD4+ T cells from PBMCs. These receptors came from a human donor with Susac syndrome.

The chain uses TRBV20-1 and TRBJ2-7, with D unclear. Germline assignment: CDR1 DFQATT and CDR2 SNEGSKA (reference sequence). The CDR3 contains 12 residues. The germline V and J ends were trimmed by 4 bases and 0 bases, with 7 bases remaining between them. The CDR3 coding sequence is TGCAGTGCTACGATAAGCTCCTACGAGCAGTACTTC. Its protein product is CSATISSYEQYF.

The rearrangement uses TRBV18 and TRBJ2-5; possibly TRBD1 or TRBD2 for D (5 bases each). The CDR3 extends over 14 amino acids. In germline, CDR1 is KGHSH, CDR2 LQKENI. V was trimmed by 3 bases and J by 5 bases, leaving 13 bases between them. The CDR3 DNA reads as TGTGCCAGCTCACCCCCCGGGACGACGGAGACCCAGTACTTC. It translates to CASSPPGTTETQYF.

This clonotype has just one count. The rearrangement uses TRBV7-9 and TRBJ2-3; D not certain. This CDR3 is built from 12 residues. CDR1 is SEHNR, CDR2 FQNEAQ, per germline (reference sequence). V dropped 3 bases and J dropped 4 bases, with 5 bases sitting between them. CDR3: CASSFTPDTQYF. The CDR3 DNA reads TGTGCCAGCAGCTTCACGCCAGATACGCAGTATTTT.

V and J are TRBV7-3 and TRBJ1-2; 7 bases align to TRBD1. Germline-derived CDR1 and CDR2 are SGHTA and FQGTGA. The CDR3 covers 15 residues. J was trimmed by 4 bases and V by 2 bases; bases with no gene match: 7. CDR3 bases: TGTGCCAGCAGCTTACAGGCAGGGGGAAGCTATGGCTACACCTTC. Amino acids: CASSLQAGGSYGYTF.

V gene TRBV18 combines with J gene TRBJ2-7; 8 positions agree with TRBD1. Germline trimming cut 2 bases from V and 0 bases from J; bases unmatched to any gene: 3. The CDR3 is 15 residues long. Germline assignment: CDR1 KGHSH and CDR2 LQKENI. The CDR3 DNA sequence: TGTGCCAGCTCACCAAACGGACAGGGCTCCTACGAGCAGTACTTC. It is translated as CASSPNGQGSYEQYF.

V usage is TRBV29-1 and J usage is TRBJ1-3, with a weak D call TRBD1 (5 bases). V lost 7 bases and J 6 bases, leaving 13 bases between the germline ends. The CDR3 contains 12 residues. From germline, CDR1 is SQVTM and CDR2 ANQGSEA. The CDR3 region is CSGPTAANTIYF. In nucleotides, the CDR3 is TGCAGCGGTCCGACAGCTGCAAACACCATATATTTT.

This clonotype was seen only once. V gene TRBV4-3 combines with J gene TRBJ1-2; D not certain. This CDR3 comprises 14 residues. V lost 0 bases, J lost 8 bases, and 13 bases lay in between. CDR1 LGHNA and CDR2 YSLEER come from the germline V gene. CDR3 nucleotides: TGCGCCAGCAGCCAAGATCCGGCCTTGGAGGGCTACACCTTC. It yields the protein CASSQDPALEGYTF.

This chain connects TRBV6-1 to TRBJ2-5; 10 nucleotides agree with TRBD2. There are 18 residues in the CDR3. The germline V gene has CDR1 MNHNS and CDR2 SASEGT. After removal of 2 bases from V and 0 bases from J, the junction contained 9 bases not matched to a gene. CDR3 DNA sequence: TGTGCCAGCAGTGAAATCACTAGCGGGGACGCTTACCAAGAGACCCAGTACTTC. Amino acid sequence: CASSEITSGDAYQETQYF.

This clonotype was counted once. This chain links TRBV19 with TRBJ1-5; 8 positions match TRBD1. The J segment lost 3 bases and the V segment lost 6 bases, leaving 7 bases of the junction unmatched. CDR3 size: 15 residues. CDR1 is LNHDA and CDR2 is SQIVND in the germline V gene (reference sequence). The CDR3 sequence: CASSGGQGYNQPQHF. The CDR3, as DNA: TGTGCCAGTAGCGGAGGACAGGGATACAATCAGCCCCAGCATTTT.

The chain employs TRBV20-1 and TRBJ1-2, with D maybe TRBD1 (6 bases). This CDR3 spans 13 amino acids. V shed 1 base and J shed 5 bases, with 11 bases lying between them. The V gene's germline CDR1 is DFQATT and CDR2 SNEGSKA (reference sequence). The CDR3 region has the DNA TGCAGTGCTAGAGTAGGGGGTGAATATGGCTACACCTTC. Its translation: CSARVGGEYGYTF.

In nucleotides, the CDR3 is TGCAGTGCAAGGACAGGGGGAAAGGCTTCACCCCTCCACTTT. Translating it yields CSARTGGKASPLHF. The chain couples TRBV20-1 to TRBJ1-6; the match to TRBD1 covers 10 bases. V trimming: 6 bases; J trimming: 9 bases; junction bases outside the gene matches: 8. CDR1 and CDR2 (germline): DFQATT, SNEGSKA (reference sequence). This CDR3 is 14 amino acids long.

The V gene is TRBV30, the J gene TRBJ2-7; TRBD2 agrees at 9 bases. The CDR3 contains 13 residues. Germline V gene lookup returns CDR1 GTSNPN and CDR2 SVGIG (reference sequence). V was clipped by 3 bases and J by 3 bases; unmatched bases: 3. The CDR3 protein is CAWSGTSIYEQYF. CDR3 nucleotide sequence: TGTGCCTGGAGCGGGACTAGCATCTACGAGCAGTACTTC.

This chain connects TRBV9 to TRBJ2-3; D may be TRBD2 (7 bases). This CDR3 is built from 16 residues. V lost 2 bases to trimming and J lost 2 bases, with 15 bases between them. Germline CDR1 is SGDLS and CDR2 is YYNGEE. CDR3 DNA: TGTGCCAGCAGCGTTAGAGGGGGGGAATCCACAGATACGCAGTATTTT. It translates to CASSVRGGESTDTQYF.

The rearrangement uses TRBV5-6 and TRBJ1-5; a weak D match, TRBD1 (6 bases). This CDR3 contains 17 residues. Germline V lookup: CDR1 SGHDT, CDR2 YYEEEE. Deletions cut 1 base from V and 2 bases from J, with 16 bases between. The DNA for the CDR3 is TGTGCCAGCAGCTTGTTTGGGGCAGGGGCCCGCAATCAGCCCCAGCATTTT. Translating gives CASSLFGAGARNQPQHF.

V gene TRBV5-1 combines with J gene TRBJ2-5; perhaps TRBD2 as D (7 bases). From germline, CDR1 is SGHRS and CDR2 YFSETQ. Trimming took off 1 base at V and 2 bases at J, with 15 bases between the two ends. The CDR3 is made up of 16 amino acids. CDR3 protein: CASSLSGGQGQETQYF. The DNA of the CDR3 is TGCGCCAGCAGCTTGTCGGGGGGCCAGGGGCAAGAGACCCAGTACTTC.

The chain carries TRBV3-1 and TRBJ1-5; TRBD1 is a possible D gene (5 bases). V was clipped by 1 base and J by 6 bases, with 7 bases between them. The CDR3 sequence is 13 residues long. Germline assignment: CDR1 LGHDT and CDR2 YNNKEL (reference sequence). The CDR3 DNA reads TGTGCCAGCAGCCAAGGCAGGGTTCAGCCCCAGCATTTT. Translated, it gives CASSQGRVQPQHF.

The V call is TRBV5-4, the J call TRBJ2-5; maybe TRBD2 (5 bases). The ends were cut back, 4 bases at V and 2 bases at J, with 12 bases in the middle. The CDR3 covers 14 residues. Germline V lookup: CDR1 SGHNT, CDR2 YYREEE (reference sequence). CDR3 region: CASSAPGKQETQYF. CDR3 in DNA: TGTGCCAGCAGCGCCCCGGGGAAGCAAGAGACCCAGTACTTC.

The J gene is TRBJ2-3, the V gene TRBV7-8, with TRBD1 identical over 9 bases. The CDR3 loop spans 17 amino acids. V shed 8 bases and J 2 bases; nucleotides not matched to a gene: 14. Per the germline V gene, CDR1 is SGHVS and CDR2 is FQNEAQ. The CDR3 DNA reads TGTGCCAGCGGAGTCCGAACAGGGGGCTCAAACACAGATACGCAGTATTTT. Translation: CASGVRTGGSNTDTQYF.

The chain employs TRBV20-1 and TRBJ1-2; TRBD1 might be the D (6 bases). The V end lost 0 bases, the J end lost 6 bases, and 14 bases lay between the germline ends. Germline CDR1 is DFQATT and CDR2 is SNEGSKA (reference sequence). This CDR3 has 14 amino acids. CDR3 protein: CSARDRPRDNGYTF. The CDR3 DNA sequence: TGCAGTGCTAGAGATCGGCCCAGGGACAATGGCTACACCTTC.

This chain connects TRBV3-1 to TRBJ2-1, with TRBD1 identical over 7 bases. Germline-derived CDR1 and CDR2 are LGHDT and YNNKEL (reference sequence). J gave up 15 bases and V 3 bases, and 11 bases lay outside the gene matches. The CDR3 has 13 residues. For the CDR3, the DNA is TGTGCCAGCAGCCAGGATCCCGGGACAGCGACGTTCTTC. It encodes CASSQDPGTATFF.

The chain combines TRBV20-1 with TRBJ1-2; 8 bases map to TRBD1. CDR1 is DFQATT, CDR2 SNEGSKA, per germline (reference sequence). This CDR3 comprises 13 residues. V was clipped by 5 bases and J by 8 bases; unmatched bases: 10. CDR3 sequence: CSAQSPGGRGYTF. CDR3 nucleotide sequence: TGCAGTGCTCAGAGCCCAGGGGGCCGGGGCTACACCTTC.

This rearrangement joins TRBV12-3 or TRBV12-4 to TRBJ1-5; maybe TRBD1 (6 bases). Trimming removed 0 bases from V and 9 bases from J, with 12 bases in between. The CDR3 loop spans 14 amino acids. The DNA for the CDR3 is TGTGCCAGCAGTTTAGCGGGGGGCATCGGGCCCCAGCATTTT. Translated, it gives CASSLAGGIGPQHF.

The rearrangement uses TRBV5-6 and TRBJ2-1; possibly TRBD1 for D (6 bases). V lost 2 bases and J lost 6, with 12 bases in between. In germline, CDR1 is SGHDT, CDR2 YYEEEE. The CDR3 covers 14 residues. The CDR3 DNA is TGTGCCAGCAGCTTTGGTCTAGGGGGCAATGAGCAGTTCTTC. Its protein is CASSFGLGGNEQFF. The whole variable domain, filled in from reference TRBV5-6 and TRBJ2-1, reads DAGVTQSPTHLIKTRGQQVTLRCSPKSGHDTVSWYQQALGQGPQFIFQYYEEEERQRGNFPDRFSGHQFPNYSSELNVNALLLGDSALYLCASSFGLGGNEQFFGPGTRLTVL.

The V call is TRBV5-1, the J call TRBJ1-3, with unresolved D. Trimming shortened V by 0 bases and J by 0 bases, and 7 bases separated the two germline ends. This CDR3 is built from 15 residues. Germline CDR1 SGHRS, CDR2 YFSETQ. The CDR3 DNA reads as TGCGCCAGCAGCTTGGTCGGGAACTCTGGAAACACCATATATTTT. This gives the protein CASSLVGNSGNTIYF. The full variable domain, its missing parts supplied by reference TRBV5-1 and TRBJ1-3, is KAGVTQTPRYLIKTRGQQVTLSCSPISGHRSVSWYQQTPGQGLQFLFEYFSETQRNKGNFPGRFSGRQFSNSRSEMNVSTLELGDSALYLCASSLVGNSGNTIYFGEGSWLTVV.

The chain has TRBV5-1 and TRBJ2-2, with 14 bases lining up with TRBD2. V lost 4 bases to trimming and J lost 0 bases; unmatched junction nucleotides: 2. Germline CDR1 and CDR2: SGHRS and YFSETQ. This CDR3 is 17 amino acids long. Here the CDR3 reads CASSPGLAGANTGELFF. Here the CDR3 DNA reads TGCGCCAGCAGCCCGGGACTAGCGGGAGCGAACACCGGGGAGCTGTTTTTT.

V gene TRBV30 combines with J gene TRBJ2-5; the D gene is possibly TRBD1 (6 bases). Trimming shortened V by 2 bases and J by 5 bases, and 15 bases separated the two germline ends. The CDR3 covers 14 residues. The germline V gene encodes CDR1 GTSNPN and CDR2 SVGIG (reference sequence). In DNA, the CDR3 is TGTGCCTGGAGTCGCAGGGGAGCGAGGGAGACCCAGTACTTC. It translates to CAWSRRGARETQYF.

The CDR3 nucleotides read TGCGCCAGCAAAACGGACGAGAACAATCAGCCCCAGCATTTT. Amino acid sequence: CASKTDENNQPQHF. The chain uses TRBV5-1 and TRBJ1-5; unclear D gene. Germline loops: CDR1 SGHRS, CDR2 YFSETQ. CDR3 length: 14 amino acids. Trimming left V 6 bases short and J 3 bases short, with 13 bases between.

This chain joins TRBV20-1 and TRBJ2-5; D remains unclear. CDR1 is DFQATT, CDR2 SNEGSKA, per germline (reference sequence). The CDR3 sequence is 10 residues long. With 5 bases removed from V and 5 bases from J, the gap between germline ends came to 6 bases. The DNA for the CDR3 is TGCAGTGCTCCGACGGAGACCCAGTACTTC. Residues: CSAPTETQYF.

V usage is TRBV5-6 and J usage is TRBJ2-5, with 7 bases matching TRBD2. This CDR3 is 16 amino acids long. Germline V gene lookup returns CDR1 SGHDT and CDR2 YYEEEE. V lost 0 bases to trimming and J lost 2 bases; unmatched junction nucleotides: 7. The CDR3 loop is CASSLAPGRGQETQYF. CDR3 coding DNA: TGTGCCAGCAGCTTGGCCCCGGGGAGGGGACAAGAGACCCAGTACTTC.